The source of this T cell receptor (beta chain) is a study of Ad26.COV2.S vaccination and SARS-CoV-2 variants. Study-wide background: The donor belonged to the COV1001 Ad26.COV2.S trial arm. Study-wide points: Vaccine recipients and placebo recipients showed similar non-spike TCR breadth. The TCR-based breadth and depth measures might underestimate overall T cell responses.

This CDR3 region has 15 residues. Trimming pared 5 bases from V and 3 bases from J, leaving 15 bases between. Germline CDR1 and CDR2: SGHTA and FQGTGA. Treatment defined: some 20 received Ad26.COV2.S at low or high dose, single or two shots; roughly five received placebo; per-sample allocation not given. Sample collection was performed on day 63 after the first vaccine or placebo injection. It was Wuhan-strain SARS-CoV-2 spike that the Ad26 vaccine vector expressed. Profiling relied on immunoSEQ multiplex PCR, and the TCRdb table lists in-frame clones only, not all of them. The repertoire consists of nearly 400,000 clones, with roughly 90% occurring once and the leading ten covering about 2%. As regards this clone: Its target is not known.

The sequence came from a person aged 18 to 65 who received the Ad26.COV2.S COVID-19 vaccine or a placebo. J is TRBJ2-3 and V is TRBV7-3; possible D gene TRBD1, 6 bases. Sequenced here: peripheral blood, sampled in a trial of Ad26.COV2.S vaccine versus placebo. The CDR3 coding sequence is TGTGCCAGCAGCGCCCAGGGGCGGAGTACAGATACGCAGTATTTT. It encodes CASSAQGRSTDTQYF.